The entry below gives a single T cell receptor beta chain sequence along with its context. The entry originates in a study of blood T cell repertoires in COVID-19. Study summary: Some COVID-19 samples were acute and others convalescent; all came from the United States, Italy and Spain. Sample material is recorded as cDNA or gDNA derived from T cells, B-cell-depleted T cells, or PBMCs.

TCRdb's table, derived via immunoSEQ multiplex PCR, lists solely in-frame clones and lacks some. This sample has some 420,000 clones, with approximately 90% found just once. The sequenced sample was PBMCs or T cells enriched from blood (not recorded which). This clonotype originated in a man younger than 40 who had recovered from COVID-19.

The chain's CDR3 is CASSLTDRAGSEQYF. The CDR3 DNA follows: TGTGCCAGCAGCTTAACAGACAGGGCTGGCTCCGAGCAGTACTTC. V is TRBV7-9 and J is TRBJ2-7; 7 nucleotides line up with TRBD1. Germline-derived CDR1 and CDR2 are SEHNR and FQNEAQ (reference sequence). J lost 6 bases, V lost 2 bases, and 10 bases had no gene match. CDR3 length: 15 amino acids.